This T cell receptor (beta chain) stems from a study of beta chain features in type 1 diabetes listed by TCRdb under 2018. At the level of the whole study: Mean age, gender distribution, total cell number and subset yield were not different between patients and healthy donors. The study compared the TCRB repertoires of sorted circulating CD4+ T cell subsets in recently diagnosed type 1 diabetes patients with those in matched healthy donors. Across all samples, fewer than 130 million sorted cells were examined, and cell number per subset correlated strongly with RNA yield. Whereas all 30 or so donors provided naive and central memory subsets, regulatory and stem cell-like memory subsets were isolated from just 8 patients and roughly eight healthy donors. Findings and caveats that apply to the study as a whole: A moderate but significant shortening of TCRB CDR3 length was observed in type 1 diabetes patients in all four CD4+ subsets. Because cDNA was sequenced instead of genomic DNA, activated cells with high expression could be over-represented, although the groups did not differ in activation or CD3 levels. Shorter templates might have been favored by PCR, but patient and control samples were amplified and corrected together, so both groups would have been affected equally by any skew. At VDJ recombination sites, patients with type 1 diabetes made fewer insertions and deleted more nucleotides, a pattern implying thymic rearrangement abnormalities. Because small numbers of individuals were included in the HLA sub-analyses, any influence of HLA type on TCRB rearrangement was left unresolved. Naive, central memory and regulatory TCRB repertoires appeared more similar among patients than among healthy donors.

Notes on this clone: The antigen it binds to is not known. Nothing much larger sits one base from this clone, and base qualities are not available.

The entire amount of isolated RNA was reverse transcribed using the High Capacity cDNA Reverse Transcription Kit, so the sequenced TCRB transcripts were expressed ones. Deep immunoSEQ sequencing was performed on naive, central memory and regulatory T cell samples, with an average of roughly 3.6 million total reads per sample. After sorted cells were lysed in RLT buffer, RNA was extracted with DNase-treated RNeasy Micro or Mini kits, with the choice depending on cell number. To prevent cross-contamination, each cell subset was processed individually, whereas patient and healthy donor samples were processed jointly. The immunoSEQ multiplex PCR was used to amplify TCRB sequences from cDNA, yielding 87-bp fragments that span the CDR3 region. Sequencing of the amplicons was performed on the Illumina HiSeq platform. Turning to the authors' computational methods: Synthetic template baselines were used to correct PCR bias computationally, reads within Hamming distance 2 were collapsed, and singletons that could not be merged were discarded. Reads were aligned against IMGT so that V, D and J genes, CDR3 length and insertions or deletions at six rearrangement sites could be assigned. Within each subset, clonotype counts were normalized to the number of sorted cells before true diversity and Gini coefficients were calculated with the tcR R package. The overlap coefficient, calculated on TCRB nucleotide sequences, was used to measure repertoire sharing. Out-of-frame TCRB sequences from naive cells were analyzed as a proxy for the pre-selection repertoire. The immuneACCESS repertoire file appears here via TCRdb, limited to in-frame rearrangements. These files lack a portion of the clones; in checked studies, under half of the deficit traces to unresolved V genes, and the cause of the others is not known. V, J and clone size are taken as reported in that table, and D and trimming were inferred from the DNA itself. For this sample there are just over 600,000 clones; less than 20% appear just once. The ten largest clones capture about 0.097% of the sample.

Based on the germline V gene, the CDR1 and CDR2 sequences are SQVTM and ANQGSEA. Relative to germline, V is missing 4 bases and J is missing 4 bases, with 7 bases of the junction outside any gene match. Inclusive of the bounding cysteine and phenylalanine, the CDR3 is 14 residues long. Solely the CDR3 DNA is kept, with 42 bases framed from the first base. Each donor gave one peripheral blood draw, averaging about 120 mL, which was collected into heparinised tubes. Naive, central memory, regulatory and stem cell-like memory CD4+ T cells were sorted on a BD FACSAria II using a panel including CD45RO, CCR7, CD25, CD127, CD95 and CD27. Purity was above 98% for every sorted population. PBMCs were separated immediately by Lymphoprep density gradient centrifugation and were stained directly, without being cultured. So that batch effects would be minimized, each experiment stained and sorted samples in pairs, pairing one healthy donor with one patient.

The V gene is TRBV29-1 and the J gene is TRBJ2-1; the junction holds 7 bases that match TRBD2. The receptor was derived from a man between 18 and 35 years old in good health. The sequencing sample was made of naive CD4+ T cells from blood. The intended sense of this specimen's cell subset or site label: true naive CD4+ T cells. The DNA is TGCAGCGTTGGGTGGGAGGGACGGTACAATGAGCAGTTCTTC. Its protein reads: CSVGWEGRYNEQFF.